This T cell receptor beta chain was recovered during a study of blood T cell repertoires in COVID-19. Study context: Acute and convalescent COVID-19 samples came from the United States, Italy and Spain. T cells, B-cell-depleted T cells, or PBMCs supplied cDNA or gDNA.

Original analysis: Estimated nucleated cell counts came from reference gene primer amplification. The repertoire was sequenced with immunoSEQ multiplex PCR; TCRdb's copy has only in-frame clones and lacks some. The D gene and trimming were derived from the DNA, and the V and J assignments and clone size from that table. The sample holds about 140,000 clones; approximately 88% are singletons and the top ten take 4.5% to 5.5%. Trimming at V came to 2 bases and at J to 5 bases, leaving 7 bases not matched to a gene. CDR1 and CDR2 from the germline V gene are MNHEY and SVGAGI. The CDR3 contains 16 residues. This clone was counted once.

This chain links TRBV6-5 with TRBJ2-2, with 8 bases matching TRBD1. Sequencing was carried out using peripheral blood. The TCR sequence derives from a human donor in a cohort sampled during active COVID-19. In nucleotides, the CDR3 is TGTGCCAGCAGTTACACCTTTGACAGGGGAACCGGGGAGCTGTTTTTT. The encoded protein is CASSYTFDRGTGELFF.